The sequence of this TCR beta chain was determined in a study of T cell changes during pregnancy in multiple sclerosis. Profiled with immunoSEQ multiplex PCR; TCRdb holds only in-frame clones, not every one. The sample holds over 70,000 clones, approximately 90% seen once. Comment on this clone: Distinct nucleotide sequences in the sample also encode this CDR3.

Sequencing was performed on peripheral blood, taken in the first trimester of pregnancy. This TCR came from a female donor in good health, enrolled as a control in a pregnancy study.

The CDR3 sequence is CASKRTGGETYEQYF. The CDR3 nucleotides are TGTGCCAGCAAAAGGACAGGGGGCGAAACCTACGAGCAGTACTTC. J is TRBJ2-7 and V is TRBV2; TRBD1 agrees at 11 bases. Germline V lookup: CDR1 SNHLY, CDR2 FYNNEI. This CDR3 comprises 15 residues. J was trimmed by 2 bases and V by 7 bases; bases with no gene match: 7.